This entry is about one T cell receptor beta chain. Antigen unknown. The data stem from a study of cytomegalovirus exposure and HLA in healthy donors. Overall study context: Among the 300 to 500 donors who were genotyped, approximately 76% fell in the genetic ancestry cluster that is associated with self-reported Caucasian donors. The study, taken as a whole, reports: High sensitivity and specificity were reportedly achieved when the classifier diagnosed cytomegalovirus status. Available immune exposure information was restricted to CMV serostatus only.

Trimming pared 0 bases from V and 5 bases from J, leaving 13 bases between. The V gene's germline CDR1 is SGHRS and CDR2 YFSETQ. CDR3 length: 15 residues. The PCR was carried out with 60 Vbeta primers and 13 Jbeta primers. Clones were read by immunoSEQ multiplex PCR, and TCRdb kept only the in-frame ones, dropping some. The table includes around 190,000 clones, 79% detected once. V is TRBV5-1 and J is TRBJ2-3, with D possibly TRBD1 on 6 matching bases. Sequences were obtained from PBMCs. The sequence came from a woman in her 30s in good health and CMV-seropositive. The CDR3 reads CASSLEVGGRDTQYF. The CDR3 DNA follows: TGCGCCAGCAGCTTGGAAGTAGGGGGACGAGATACGCAGTATTTT. The entire variable domain, with the rest obtained from reference TRBV5-1 and TRBJ2-3, is as follows: KAGVTQTPRYLIKTRGQQVTLSCSPISGHRSVSWYQQTPGQGLQFLFEYFSETQRNKGNFPGRFSGRQFSNSRSEMNVSTLELGDSALYLCASSLEVGGRDTQYFGPGTRLTVL.